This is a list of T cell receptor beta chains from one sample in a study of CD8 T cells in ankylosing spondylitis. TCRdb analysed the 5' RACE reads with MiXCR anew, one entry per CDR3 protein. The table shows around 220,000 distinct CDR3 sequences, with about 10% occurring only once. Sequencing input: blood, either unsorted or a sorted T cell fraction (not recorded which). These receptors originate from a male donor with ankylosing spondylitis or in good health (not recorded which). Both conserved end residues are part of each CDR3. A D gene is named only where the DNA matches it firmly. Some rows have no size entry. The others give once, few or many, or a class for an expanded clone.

CDR3 DNA: TGTGCCAGCAGACTAACAGATACGCAGTATTTT
CDR3 protein: CASRLTDTQYF
D gene: NA
J gene: TRBJ2-3
clone size: few
V gene: TRBV25-1

CDR3 DNA: TGCGCCAGCAGCTTGGAATTGGGGACAGGGGGGTATAGAAAGGGTACTGAGCAGTTCTTC
CDR3 protein: CASSLELGTGGYRKGTEQFF
D gene: TRBD1
J gene: TRBJ2-1
clone size: NA
V gene: TRBV5-1

CDR3 DNA: TGTGCCAGCAGTTTCTCAGCCCCGACCCCCGGGCAGTACTTC
CDR3 protein: CASSFSAPTPGQYF
D gene: NA
J gene: TRBJ2-7
clone size: many
V gene: TRBV28

CDR3 DNA: TGTGCCAGCAGCCTGCAGGCTCGACAAGAGACCCAGTACTTC
CDR3 protein: CASSLQARQETQYF
D gene: NA
J gene: TRBJ2-5
clone size: NA
V gene: TRBV7-2

CDR3 DNA: TGCAGCGTTGACGCCAAGGGAGGGGGCCTAGAGACCCAGTACTTC
CDR3 protein: CSVDAKGGGLETQYF
D gene: NA
J gene: TRBJ2-5
clone size: many
V gene: TRBV29-1

CDR3 DNA: TGTGCCACCAGTAGCACTAGCGACGCCTACGAGCAGTACTTC
CDR3 protein: CATSSTSDAYEQYF
D gene: TRBD2
J gene: TRBJ2-7
clone size: many
V gene: TRBV24-1

CDR3 DNA: TGTGCCAGCAGCCAACATACAGGCGGTGGGACCGGGGAGCTGTTTTTT
CDR3 protein: CASSQHTGGGTGELFF
D gene: NA
J gene: TRBJ2-2
clone size: many
V gene: TRBV3-1

CDR3 DNA: TGCAGTGCTAGCTTGGGCAGGGAGGTCCCTGAAGCTTTCTTT
CDR3 protein: CSASLGREVPEAFF
D gene: NA
J gene: TRBJ1-1
clone size: many
V gene: TRBV20-1

CDR3 DNA: TGTGCCAGCAGCTTAGATGGATCATACGACAGGGGAGGACCCGTCTTC
CDR3 protein: CASSLDGSYDRGGPVF
D gene: TRBD1
J gene: TRBJ1-2
clone size: many
V gene: TRBV11-3

CDR3 DNA: TGTGCCAGCAGCCTAGGTAGCGGTTCAGCCAAAAACATTCAGTACTTC
CDR3 protein: CASSLGSGSAKNIQYF
D gene: NA
J gene: TRBJ2-4
clone size: NA
V gene: TRBV5-4

CDR3 DNA: TGCGCCAGCAGCTTGAGGGCAGAATCTTCACTATCTGGCTACACCTTC
CDR3 protein: CASSLRAESSLSGYTF
D gene: NA
J gene: TRBJ1-2
clone size: many
V gene: TRBV5-1

CDR3 DNA: TGCAGTGCCCCAAGGGGAGGAGAGACCCAGTACTTC
CDR3 protein: CSAPRGGETQYF
D gene: NA
J gene: TRBJ2-5
clone size: many
V gene: TRBV20-1

CDR3 DNA: TGTGCCAGCAGCTCCGACACCAACTATGGCTACACCTTC
CDR3 protein: CASSSDTNYGYTF
D gene: NA
J gene: TRBJ1-2
clone size: NA
V gene: TRBV7-9

CDR3 DNA: TGTGCTAGCGGGGGGGGTCAAGAGACCCAGTACTTC
CDR3 protein: CASGGGQETQYF
D gene: TRBD2
J gene: TRBJ2-5
clone size: NA
V gene: TRBV7-7

CDR3 DNA: TGTGCCAGCAGACGGGAGGAAGCTAATGAAAAACTGTTTTTT
CDR3 protein: CASRREEANEKLFF
D gene: NA
J gene: TRBJ1-4
clone size: many
V gene: TRBV5-5

CDR3 DNA: TGCAGTGCTAGGCGGGGGGGCCGTAATGAGCAGTTCTTC
CDR3 protein: CSARRGGRNEQFF
D gene: TRBD2
J gene: TRBJ2-1
clone size: many
V gene: TRBV20-1

CDR3 DNA: TGTGCCATCGGAGACTCGGGTTTCAGCACAGATACGCAGTATTTT
CDR3 protein: CAIGDSGFSTDTQYF
D gene: NA
J gene: TRBJ2-3
clone size: few
V gene: TRBV10-3

CDR3 DNA: TGCAGTGCTGCAGCGGCACTAGCTGGGGTCAATGAGCAGTTCTTC
CDR3 protein: CSAAAALAGVNEQFF
D gene: NA
J gene: TRBJ2-1
clone size: many
V gene: TRBV20-1

CDR3 DNA: TGTGCCACCAGCAGAGAAGGAGTCAGAAGGGCCGGGGAGCTGTTTTTT
CDR3 protein: CATSREGVRRAGELFF
D gene: NA
J gene: TRBJ2-2
clone size: NA
V gene: TRBV15

CDR3 DNA: TGCAGCGTTGAAGATCGCTTGGATACGCAGTATTTT
CDR3 protein: CSVEDRLDTQYF
D gene: NA
J gene: TRBJ2-3
clone size: many
V gene: TRBV29-1

CDR3 DNA: TGTGCCACCAGCAGAGCAGAGTGGACAGGGTATGAAAAACTGTTTTTT
CDR3 protein: CATSRAEWTGYEKLFF
D gene: TRBD1
J gene: TRBJ1-4
clone size: many
V gene: TRBV15

CDR3 DNA: TGTGCCAGCAGTGCTTTGAGGAATGAGCAGTTCTTC
CDR3 protein: CASSALRNEQFF
D gene: NA
J gene: TRBJ2-1
clone size: many
V gene: TRBV6-1

CDR3 DNA: TGTGCCAGCACCAGGGCCGGAGATGGCGCTGAAGCTTTCTTT
CDR3 protein: CASTRAGDGAEAFF
D gene: NA
J gene: TRBJ1-1
clone size: many
V gene: TRBV28

CDR3 DNA: TGTGCCAGCAGGCCGGACAGTTATCGATCCTACGAGCAGTACTTC
CDR3 protein: CASRPDSYRSYEQYF
D gene: NA
J gene: TRBJ2-7
clone size: NA
V gene: TRBV2

CDR3 DNA: TGTGCCAGCAGCTATTGGGACAGGGGGGTCCTCCACTTT
CDR3 protein: CASSYWDRGVLHF
D gene: TRBD1
J gene: TRBJ1-6
clone size: few
V gene: TRBV5-4

CDR3 DNA: TGTGCCAGCAGCTTTAGGGACAGGGCGGCCACCGGGGAGCTGTTTTTT
CDR3 protein: CASSFRDRAATGELFF
D gene: TRBD1
J gene: TRBJ2-2
clone size: many
V gene: TRBV5-6

CDR3 DNA: TGCAGCGTCGAACCACAGGGCCCGAACACTGAAGCTTTCTTT
CDR3 protein: CSVEPQGPNTEAFF
D gene: NA
J gene: TRBJ1-1
clone size: many
V gene: TRBV29-1

CDR3 DNA: TGTGCCAGCAGACCCGACAGCTCCTACAATGAGCAGTTCTTC
CDR3 protein: CASRPDSSYNEQFF
D gene: NA
J gene: TRBJ2-1
clone size: many
V gene: TRBV7-9

CDR3 DNA: TGTGCTAGCAGCCATATCCTAAGAGCAGGGTGGGGCACAGATACGCAGTATTTT
CDR3 protein: CASSHILRAGWGTDTQYF
D gene: NA
J gene: TRBJ2-3
clone size: few
V gene: TRBV7-7

CDR3 DNA: TGTGCCACCAGTGATTCTTCAAGAAGCACCGGGGAGCTGTTTTTT
CDR3 protein: CATSDSSRSTGELFF
D gene: NA
J gene: TRBJ2-2
clone size: many
V gene: TRBV24-1

CDR3 DNA: TGCAGCGTCAGGGGAGCTGATAATTCACCCCTCCACTTT
CDR3 protein: CSVRGADNSPLHF
D gene: NA
J gene: TRBJ1-6
clone size: many
V gene: TRBV29-1

CDR3 DNA: TGTGCCAGCAGCCATGATCAGGTGGGGGCGAACTATGGCTACACCTTC
CDR3 protein: CASSHDQVGANYGYTF
D gene: NA
J gene: TRBJ1-2
clone size: NA
V gene: TRBV4-2

CDR3 DNA: TGCGCCAGCAGCTTGGTTGGGGGGGCTGGCACAGATACGCAGTATTTT
CDR3 protein: CASSLVGGAGTDTQYF
D gene: NA
J gene: TRBJ2-3
clone size: many
V gene: TRBV5-1

CDR3 DNA: TGTGCCAGCAGTTCGTTCAGGGGGCCTGGCTCCTACAATGAGCAGTTCTTC
CDR3 protein: CASSSFRGPGSYNEQFF
D gene: TRBD1
J gene: TRBJ2-1
clone size: few
V gene: TRBV12-3/TRBV12-4

CDR3 DNA: TGCGCCAGCAGCCAAGAAGGGGGGTGGAATTCATTCACAGATACGCAGTATTTT
CDR3 protein: CASSQEGGWNSFTDTQYF
D gene: NA
J gene: TRBJ2-3
clone size: many
V gene: TRBV4-1

CDR3 DNA: TGTGCCAGCACCTCCATGGGGCTTGGCGGACCCCTCCACTTT
CDR3 protein: CASTSMGLGGPLHF
D gene: NA
J gene: TRBJ1-6
clone size: many
V gene: TRBV12-3/TRBV12-4

CDR3 DNA: TGTGCCAGCGCCGGGACTAGCGTCCTCCCCAACAATGAGCAGTTCTTC
CDR3 protein: CASAGTSVLPNNEQFF
D gene: TRBD2
J gene: TRBJ2-1
clone size: NA
V gene: TRBV2